This passage covers 29 T cell receptor beta chains from one sample sequenced in a study of Ad26.COV2.S vaccination and SARS-CoV-2 variants. The treatment: around 19 received Ad26.COV2.S at low or high dose, single or two shots; roughly 5 received placebo; per-sample allocation not given. Day 63 following the first vaccine or placebo injection was when the samples were taken. TCRdb's table, derived via immunoSEQ multiplex PCR, lists solely in-frame clones and lacks some. Seen here are approximately 340,000 clones, 70% to 90% observed once, and the top ten hold less than 4%. The sequences come from peripheral blood, collected in a trial of Ad26.COV2.S vaccine versus placebo. The origin of the receptors is a person between 18 and 65 years old who received the Ad26.COV2.S COVID-19 vaccine or a placebo.

This chain links TRBV5-6 with TRBJ2-1; 8 nucleotides match TRBD1. CDR3 size: 16 residues. Unmatched junction bases numbered 13, after V lost 5 bases and J lost 6 bases. From germline, CDR1 is SGHDT and CDR2 YYEEEE. CDR3 bases: TGTGCCAGCAGTCCTGGTGGACAGGGCCTAGTCAATGAGCAGTTCTTC. It yields the protein CASSPGGQGLVNEQFF.

The gene calls are TRBV2 and TRBJ2-7; D not certain. The germline CDR1 and CDR2 sequences are SNHLY and FYNNEI. This CDR3 has 16 amino acids. The germline V and J ends were trimmed by 5 bases and 3 bases, with 20 bases remaining between them. CDR3 sequence reads: CASSPLLPGHVYEQYF. The CDR3 region has the DNA TGTGCCAGCAGTCCCCTACTACCGGGCCACGTCTACGAGCAGTACTTC.

Note on this clone: Other DNA variants within this sample encode the same CDR3. The chain's CDR3 is CASSILAGLTDTQYF. CDR3 DNA: TGTGCCAGTAGTATCTTAGCGGGGCTCACAGATACGCAGTATTTT. The rearrangement links TRBV19 to TRBJ2-3, with 8 bases aligning to TRBD2. CDR3 size: 15 residues. Trimming cost V 3 bases and J 2 bases; bases outside gene matches: 4. The germline V gene has CDR1 LNHDA and CDR2 SQIVND (reference sequence).

As DNA, the CDR3 is TGTGCCAGCAGCGTAGGGGGACAATTCACAGATACGCAGTATTTT. Encoded protein: CASSVGGQFTDTQYF. The chain carries TRBV9 and TRBJ2-3; D is perhaps TRBD1 (6 bases). CDR1 is SGDLS, CDR2 YYNGEE, per germline. V was cut by 0 bases and J by 2 bases, with 10 bases left in between. This CDR3 has 15 amino acids. Filled out from reference TRBV9 and TRBJ2-3, the complete variable domain reads DSGVTQTPKHLITATGQRVTLRCSPRSGDLSVYWYQQSLDQGLQFLIQYYNGEERAKGNILERFSAQQFPDLHSELNLSSLELGDSALYFCASSVGGQFTDTQYFGPGTRLTVL.

The chain recombines TRBV6-2 or TRBV6-3 with TRBJ1-1, with 9 bases that match TRBD1. V dropped 5 bases and J dropped 3; count of bases not matched to a gene: 7. Germline CDR1 and CDR2: MNHEY and SVGEGT. The CDR3 is made up of 15 amino acids. The chain's CDR3 is CASSRSTGGHTEAFF. In DNA form, the CDR3 reads TGTGCCAGCAGTCGCTCCACAGGGGGCCACACTGAAGCTTTCTTT.

The chain recombines TRBV20-1 with TRBJ1-1; D perhaps matches TRBD1 (5 bases). The CDR3 consists of 13 residues. The germline gives CDR1 DFQATT, CDR2 SNEGSKA (reference sequence). With 3 bases removed from V and 1 base from J, the gap between germline ends came to 9 bases. The DNA for the CDR3 is TGCAGTGCTAGTCAGGGAGGGAACACTGAAGCTTTCTTT. Protein product: CSASQGGNTEAFF.

To note about this clone: This same CDR3 is encoded by further DNA sequences in the sample. J is TRBJ2-7 and V is TRBV3-1 (or the pseudogene TRBV3-2), with TRBD2 matching over 11 bases. The CDR3 sequence is 15 residues long. J was trimmed by 3 bases and V by 6 bases; bases with no gene match: 7. CDR1 is LGHDT and CDR2 is YNNKEL in the germline V gene (reference sequence). This chain's CDR3 is CASSHRLAGNYEQYF. CDR3 bases: TGTGCCAGCAGTCACAGACTAGCGGGGAACTACGAGCAGTACTTC.

The chain joins TRBV11-2 to TRBJ2-1, with 7 bases matching TRBD2. Germline values: CDR1 SGHAT, CDR2 FQNNGV. J was trimmed by 2 bases and V by 5 bases; bases with no gene match: 6. This CDR3 is 15 amino acids long. CDR3 coding DNA: TGTGCCAGCAGCCAAGACGGGACTACCTACAATGAGCAGTTCTTC. Translating gives CASSQDGTTYNEQFF.

This chain links TRBV15 with TRBJ2-4; D is unresolved. CDR3 length: 13 residues. CDR1 and CDR2 (germline): LNHNV, YYDKDF (reference sequence). V lost 0 bases to trimming and J lost 8 bases, with 8 bases between them. The CDR3: CATSRDPRDIQYF. The CDR3 nucleotides read TGTGCCACCAGCAGAGATCCCCGGGACATTCAGTACTTC.

The chain joins TRBV6-6 to TRBJ1-2; D is undetermined. V lost 2 bases and J lost 0, with 10 bases in between. The V gene's germline CDR1 is MNHNY and CDR2 SVGAGI (reference sequence). The CDR3 consists of 15 residues. The CDR3 protein is CASSYMRLANYGYTF. In DNA form, the CDR3 reads TGTGCCAGCAGTTACATGAGACTAGCTAACTATGGCTACACCTTC.

The genes are TRBV28 and TRBJ2-5; the D gene could be TRBD1 or TRBD2 (5 bases each). Germline loops: CDR1 MDHEN, CDR2 SYDVKM. V was pared by 4 bases and J by 4 bases, with 25 bases between. The CDR3 length is 18 residues. The chain's CDR3 is CASSSLPSPWGSGETQYF. The CDR3, as DNA: TGTGCCAGCAGTTCACTCCCCTCCCCTTGGGGGAGTGGAGAGACCCAGTACTTC. The variable domain in full, completed from reference TRBV28 and TRBJ2-5, reads DVKVTQSSRYLVKRTGEKVFLECVQDMDHENMFWYRQDPGLGLRLIYFSYDVKMKEKGDIPEGYSVSREKKERFSLILESASTNQTSMYLCASSSLPSPWGSGETQYFGPGTRLLVL.

CDR3 in amino acids: CASIGRPPHYGYTF. The CDR3 DNA is TGTGCCAGTATAGGCAGGCCTCCTCACTATGGCTACACCTTC. The chain links TRBV19 to TRBJ1-2; D remains ambiguous. V lost 7 bases and J lost 3, with 15 bases in between. Germline CDR1 LNHDA, CDR2 SQIVND (reference sequence). The CDR3 is 14 amino acids.

A single count supports this clone. The chain has TRBV3-1 (or the pseudogene TRBV3-2) and TRBJ2-7; 8 bases map to TRBD2. After removal of 1 base from V and 4 bases from J, the junction contained 3 bases not matched to a gene. CDR3 length: 14 residues. From germline, CDR1 is LGHDT and CDR2 YNNKEL (reference sequence). CDR3 region: CASSQGKREYEQYF. CDR3 in DNA: TGTGCCAGCAGCCAAGGCAAGCGGGAGTACGAGCAGTACTTC.

The chain carries TRBV5-4 and TRBJ1-2; D is undetermined. Germline CDR1 is SGHNT and CDR2 is YYREEE (reference sequence). The V and J ends lost 0 bases and 5 bases respectively, with 8 bases between them. The CDR3 is 13 residues long. CDR3 in amino acids: CASSLENGYGYTF. Written as DNA, the CDR3 is TGTGCCAGCAGCTTGGAAAACGGGTATGGCTACACCTTC.

The rearrangement joins TRBV6-5 to TRBJ2-7; 8 nucleotides match TRBD2. The CDR3 has 15 amino acids. CDR1 and CDR2 (germline): MNHEY, SVGAGI. V was clipped by 0 bases and J by 7 bases; unmatched bases: 8. CDR3 sequence: CASSYSGLGSGEQYF. The CDR3 nucleotides read TGTGCCAGCAGTTACTCGGGACTAGGATCGGGAGAGCAGTACTTC.

This clone was detected a few times. The chain has TRBV7-9 and TRBJ1-1; TRBD1 matches 7 bases. V shed 8 bases, J shed 2 bases, and the junction held 2 bases outside the gene matches. CDR1 is SEHNR and CDR2 is FQNEAQ in the germline V gene (reference sequence). The CDR3 has 12 residues. The CDR3 here is CASGDSNTEAFF. CDR3 DNA: TGTGCCAGCGGGGACAGTAACACTGAAGCTTTCTTT.

The rearrangement joins TRBV5-1 to TRBJ2-2; 7 bases fit TRBD2. CDR1 is SGHRS, CDR2 YFSETQ, per germline. V lost 0 bases and J lost 6; bases outside the gene matches: 8. The CDR3 runs to 16 residues. CDR3 in DNA: TGCGCCAGCAGCTTGGGGGGACTAAGTGGTTCCGGGGAGCTGTTTTTT. Translation: CASSLGGLSGSGELFF.

The chain recombines TRBV27 with TRBJ1-5; unclear D gene. Germline CDR1 MNHEY, CDR2 SMNVEV (reference sequence). Trimming cost V 6 bases and J 9 bases, with 15 bases left between them. The CDR3 has 13 residues. The DNA for the CDR3 is TGTGCCAGCAGACCCCCAGAGACTGGGCCCCAGCATTTT. This translates into CASRPPETGPQHF.

The chain uses TRBV5-5 and TRBJ2-1; 10 bases align to TRBD2. The trim removed 4 bases at V and 4 bases at J, leaving 14 bases unmatched. There are 18 residues in the CDR3. CDR1 is SGHKS, CDR2 YYEKEE, per germline (reference sequence). The CDR3 reads CASSQTAITSGAYNEQFF. The CDR3, as DNA: TGTGCCAGCAGCCAGACGGCAATTACTAGCGGGGCATACAATGAGCAGTTCTTC.

This chain joins TRBV4-3 and TRBJ2-7; TRBD2 agrees at 10 bases. Germline CDR1 is LGHNA and CDR2 is YSLEER. CDR3 length: 17 residues. The junction had 9 bases not matched to a gene; V was cut back by 0 bases and J by 4 bases. The CDR3 sequence: CASSQDTAGGVMYEQYF. CDR3 nucleotides: TGCGCCAGCAGCCAAGACACAGCGGGGGGGGTTATGTACGAGCAGTACTTC.

The chain is built from TRBV7-8 and TRBJ2-7; TRBD2 is a possible D gene (6 bases). The CDR3 has 13 amino acids. Between the trimmed V and J ends, which lost 2 bases and 7 bases, there was a span of 12 bases. CDR1 and CDR2 from the germline V gene are SGHVS and FQNEAQ. The CDR3 DNA follows: TGTGCCAGCAGCTTATCACTAGCTCGGGAGCAGTACTTC. Translated, it gives CASSLSLAREQYF.

This clone has more than one count but fewer than ten. This chain joins TRBV7-2 and TRBJ1-2; no reliable D call. This CDR3 comprises 16 residues. V lost 1 base and J 1 base, leaving 13 bases between the germline ends. The germline CDR1 and CDR2 sequences are SGHTA and FQGNSA. This CDR3 reads CASSLGLVRRNYGYTF. The CDR3 region has the DNA TGTGCCAGCAGCTTAGGATTGGTGCGTCGTAACTATGGCTACACCTTC.

This chain joins TRBV19 and TRBJ2-1, with TRBD1 matching over 8 bases. Germline lookup yields CDR1 LNHDA and CDR2 SQIVND (reference sequence). This CDR3 contains 17 residues. The V segment lost 0 bases and the J segment 1 base; nucleotides outside the gene matches: 5. In nucleotides, the CDR3 is TGTGCCAGTAGTATAGACGAGACAGGGGCGTCCTACAATGAGCAGTTCTTC. As protein: CASSIDETGASYNEQFF.

CDR3 in amino acids: CASSQQGLPYEQYF. The CDR3 coding sequence is TGTGCCAGCTCACAACAGGGGTTGCCCTACGAGCAGTACTTC. The chain links TRBV18 to TRBJ2-7; 7 nucleotides match TRBD1. This CDR3 contains 14 residues. Germline assignment: CDR1 KGHSH and CDR2 LQKENI. The V segment lost 4 bases and the J segment 2 bases; nucleotides outside the gene matches: 5.

This clone was recorded once. The V gene is TRBV6-5, the J gene TRBJ1-2; 11 nucleotides agree with TRBD1. The CDR3 sequence is 14 residues long. Looked up from germline, CDR1 is MNHEY and CDR2 is SVGAGI. The J segment lost 4 bases and the V segment lost 7 bases, leaving 5 bases of the junction unmatched. CDR3 loop: CASTGQGASYGYTF. CDR3 in DNA: TGTGCCAGCACCGGACAGGGGGCCTCCTATGGCTACACCTTC.

This sequence joins TRBV5-1 and TRBJ1-1; D uncertain. V lost 2 bases and J lost 5, with 13 bases in between. CDR1 SGHRS and CDR2 YFSETQ come from the germline V gene. This CDR3 contains 14 residues. The CDR3 region is CASSFGSTFTEAFF. The CDR3, as DNA: TGCGCCAGCAGCTTTGGCTCAACTTTTACTGAAGCTTTCTTT.

This chain connects TRBV9 to TRBJ2-1; D is ambiguous. V lost 0 bases, J lost 5 bases, and 9 bases lay in between. Germline lookup yields CDR1 SGDLS and CDR2 YYNGEE. CDR3 length: 14 amino acids. The CDR3 DNA follows: TGTGCCAGCAGCGTAGTTCCGCGAGACAATGAGCAGTTCTTC. The encoded protein is CASSVVPRDNEQFF.

This clone has a count of ten or more. The V and J genes are TRBV3-1 (or the pseudogene TRBV3-2) and TRBJ1-1; TRBD1 matches at 8 bases. The CDR3 has 14 amino acids. CDR1 and CDR2 from the germline V gene are LGHDT and YNNKEL (reference sequence). After removal of 2 bases from V and 11 bases from J, the junction contained 10 bases not matched to a gene. CDR3 bases: TGTGCCAGCAGCCAAAGTTATCGGACAGGGCTGGCTTTCTTT. This translates into CASSQSYRTGLAFF.

The chain recombines TRBV11-2 with TRBJ1-1; 9 bases are shared with TRBD1. The V and J ends lost 5 bases and 4 bases, in that order; junction bases with no gene match: 8. This CDR3 is 15 amino acids long. CDR1 and CDR2 from the germline V gene are SGHAT and FQNNGV. DNA for the CDR3: TGTGCCAGCAGCATTAACAGGGGGCTGATCACTGAAGCTTTCTTT. It specifies CASSINRGLITEAFF.